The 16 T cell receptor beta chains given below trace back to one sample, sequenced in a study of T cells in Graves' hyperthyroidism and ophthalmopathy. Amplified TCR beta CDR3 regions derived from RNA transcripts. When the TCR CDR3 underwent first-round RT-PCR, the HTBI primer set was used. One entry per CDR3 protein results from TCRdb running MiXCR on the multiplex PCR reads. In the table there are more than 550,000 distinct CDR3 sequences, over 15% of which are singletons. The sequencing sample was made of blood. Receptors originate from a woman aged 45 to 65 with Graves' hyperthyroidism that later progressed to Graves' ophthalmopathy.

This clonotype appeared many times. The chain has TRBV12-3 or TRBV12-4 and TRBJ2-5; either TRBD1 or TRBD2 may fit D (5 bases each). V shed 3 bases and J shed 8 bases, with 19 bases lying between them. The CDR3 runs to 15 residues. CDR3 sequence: CASSLAVGTRVTQYF. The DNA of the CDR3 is TGTGCCAGCAGTTTGGCGGTGGGGACCCGGGTAACCCAGTACTTC.

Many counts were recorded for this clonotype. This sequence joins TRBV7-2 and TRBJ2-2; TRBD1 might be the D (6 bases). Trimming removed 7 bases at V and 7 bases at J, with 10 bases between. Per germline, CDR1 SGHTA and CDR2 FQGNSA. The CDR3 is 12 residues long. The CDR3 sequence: CASNNRVGELFF. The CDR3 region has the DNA TGTGCCAGCAACAACAGGGTCGGGGAGCTGTTTTTT.

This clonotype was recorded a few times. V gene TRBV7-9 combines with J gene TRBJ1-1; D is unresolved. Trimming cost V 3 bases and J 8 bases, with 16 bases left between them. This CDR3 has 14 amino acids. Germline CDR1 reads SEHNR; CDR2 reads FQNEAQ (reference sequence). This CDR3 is CASSFLTGREEAFF. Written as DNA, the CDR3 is TGTGCCAGCAGCTTTCTAACCGGACGGGAGGAAGCTTTCTTT.

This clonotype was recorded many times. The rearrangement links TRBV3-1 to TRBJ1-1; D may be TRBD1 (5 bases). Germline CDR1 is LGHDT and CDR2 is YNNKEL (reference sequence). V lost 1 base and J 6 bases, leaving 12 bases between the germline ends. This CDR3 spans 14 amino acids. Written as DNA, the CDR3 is TGTGCCAGCAGCCAAGGGCCCCAGGGCTCTGAAGCTTTCTTT. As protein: CASSQGPQGSEAFF.

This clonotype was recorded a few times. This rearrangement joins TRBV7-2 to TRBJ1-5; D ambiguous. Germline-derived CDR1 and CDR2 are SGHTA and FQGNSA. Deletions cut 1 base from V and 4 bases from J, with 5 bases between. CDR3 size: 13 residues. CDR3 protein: CASSLVPNQPQHF. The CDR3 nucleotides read TGTGCCAGCAGCTTAGTCCCTAATCAGCCCCAGCATTTT.

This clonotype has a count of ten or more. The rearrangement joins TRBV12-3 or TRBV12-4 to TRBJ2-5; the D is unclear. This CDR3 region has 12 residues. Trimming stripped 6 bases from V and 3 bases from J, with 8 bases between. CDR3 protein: CASSRIKETQYF. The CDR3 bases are TGTGCCAGCAGCCGCATTAAAGAGACCCAGTACTTC.

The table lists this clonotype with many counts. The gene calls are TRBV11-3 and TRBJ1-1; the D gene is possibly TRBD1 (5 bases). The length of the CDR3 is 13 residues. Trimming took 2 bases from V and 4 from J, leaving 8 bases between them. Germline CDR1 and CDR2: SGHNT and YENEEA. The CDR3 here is CASSLRQRTEAFF. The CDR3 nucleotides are TGTGCCAGCAGCTTACGACAGCGCACTGAAGCTTTCTTT.

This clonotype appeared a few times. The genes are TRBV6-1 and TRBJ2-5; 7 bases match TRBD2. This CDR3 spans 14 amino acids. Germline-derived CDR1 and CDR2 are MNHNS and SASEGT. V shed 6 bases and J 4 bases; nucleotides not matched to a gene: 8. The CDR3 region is CASRRGGTGETQYF. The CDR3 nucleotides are TGTGCCAGCAGACGGGGAGGGACGGGAGAGACCCAGTACTTC.

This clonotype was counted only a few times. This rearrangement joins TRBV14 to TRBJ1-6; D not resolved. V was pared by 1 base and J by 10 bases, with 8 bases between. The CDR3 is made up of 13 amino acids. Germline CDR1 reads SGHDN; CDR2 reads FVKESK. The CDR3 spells CASSQVSGSPLHF. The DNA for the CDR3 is TGTGCCAGCAGCCAAGTTAGTGGCTCACCCCTCCACTTT. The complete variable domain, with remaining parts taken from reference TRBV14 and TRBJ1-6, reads EAGVTQFPSHSVIEKGQTVTLRCDPISGHDNLYWYRRVMGKEIKFLLHFVKESKQDESGMPNNRFLAERTGGTYSTLKVQPAELEDSGVYFCASSQVSGSPLHFGNGTRLTVT.

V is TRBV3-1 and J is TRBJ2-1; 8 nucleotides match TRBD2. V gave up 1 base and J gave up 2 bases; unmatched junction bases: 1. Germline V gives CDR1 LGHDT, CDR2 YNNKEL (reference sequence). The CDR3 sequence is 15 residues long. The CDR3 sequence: CASSQAGGAYNEQFF. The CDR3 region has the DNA TGTGCCAGCAGCCAAGCGGGAGGGGCCTACAATGAGCAGTTCTTC.

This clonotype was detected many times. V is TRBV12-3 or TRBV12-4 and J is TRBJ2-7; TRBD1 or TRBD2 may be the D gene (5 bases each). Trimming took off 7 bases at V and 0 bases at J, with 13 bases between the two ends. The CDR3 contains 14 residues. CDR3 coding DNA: TGTGCCAGCAACCGGGGACCGAACTCCTACGAGCAGTACTTC. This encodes CASNRGPNSYEQYF.

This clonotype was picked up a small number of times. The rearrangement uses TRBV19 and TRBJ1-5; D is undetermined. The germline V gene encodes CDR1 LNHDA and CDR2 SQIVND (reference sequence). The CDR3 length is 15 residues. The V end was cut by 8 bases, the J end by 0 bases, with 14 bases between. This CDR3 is CASWGVADSNQPQHF. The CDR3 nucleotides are TGTGCCAGTTGGGGTGTGGCCGATAGCAATCAGCCCCAGCATTTT.

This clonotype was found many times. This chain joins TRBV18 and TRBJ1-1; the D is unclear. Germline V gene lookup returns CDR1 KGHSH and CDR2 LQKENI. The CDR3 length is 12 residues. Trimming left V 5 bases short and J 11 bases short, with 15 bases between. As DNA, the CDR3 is TGTGCCAGCTCATCCGACGGGCTGAGGGCTTTCTTT. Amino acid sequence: CASSSDGLRAFF.

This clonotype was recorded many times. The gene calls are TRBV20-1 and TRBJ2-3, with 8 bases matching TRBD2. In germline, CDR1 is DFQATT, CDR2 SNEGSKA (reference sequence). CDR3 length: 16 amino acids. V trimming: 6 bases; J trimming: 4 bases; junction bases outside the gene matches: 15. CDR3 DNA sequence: TGCAGTGCCTCTACCACGGGACTAGGCACCGCAGATACGCAGTATTTT. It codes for CSASTTGLGTADTQYF.

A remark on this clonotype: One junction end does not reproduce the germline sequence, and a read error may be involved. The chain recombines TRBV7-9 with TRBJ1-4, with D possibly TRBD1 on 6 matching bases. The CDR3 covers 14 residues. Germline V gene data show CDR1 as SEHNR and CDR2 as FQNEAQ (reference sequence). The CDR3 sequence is CASSSRDNNDKLFF. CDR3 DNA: TGTGCCAGCAGCTCCCGGGACAATAATGACAAACTGTTTTTT.

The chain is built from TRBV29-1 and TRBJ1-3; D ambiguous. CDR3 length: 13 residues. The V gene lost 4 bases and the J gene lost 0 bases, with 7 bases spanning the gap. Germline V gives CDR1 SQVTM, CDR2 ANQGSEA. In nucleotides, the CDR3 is TGCAGCGTTGGTGATAGCTCTGGAAACACCATATATTTT. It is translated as CSVGDSSGNTIYF.